This TCR beta chain was identified during a study of control samples from healthy donors and cancer patients. The method was immunoSEQ multiplex PCR; TCRdb's version includes in-frame clones alone and lacks a portion of them. This table has about 82,000 clones, approximately 89% appearing once. Sequenced material: blood. The receptor was isolated from a man aged 50 to 60 in good health.

The CDR3 DNA sequence: TGTGCCAGCAGCCTCGGACAGGGAGGATATGGCTACACCTTC. Translated, it gives CASSLGQGGYGYTF. The chain joins TRBV9 to TRBJ1-2; 8 bases line up with TRBD1. The J segment lost 5 bases and the V segment lost 4 bases, leaving 7 bases of the junction unmatched. This CDR3 spans 14 amino acids. Germline assignment: CDR1 SGDLS and CDR2 YYNGEE.